These 14 T cell receptor beta chains were sequenced from one sample in a study of cytomegalovirus exposure and HLA in healthy donors. The PCR contained 60 Vbeta and 13 Jbeta primers. Repertoires were generated with immunoSEQ multiplex PCR, while TCRdb's copy carries only in-frame clones and drops some. The data hold some 190,000 clones, with about 81% observed a single time. The sequenced sample consisted of PBMCs. The receptors stem from a man aged 18 to 29 in good health and CMV-seronegative.

The chain recombines TRBV2 with TRBJ1-1, with D perhaps TRBD1 (5 bases). V lost 3 bases to trimming and J lost 4 bases, with 12 bases between them. The length of the CDR3 is 14 residues. Germline V gene sequence: CDR1 SNHLY, CDR2 FYNNEI. CDR3 nucleotides: TGTGCCAGCAGTGAGAGCAGGGCGGTCACTGAAGCTTTCTTT. Its translation is CASSESRAVTEAFF.

The J gene is TRBJ2-7, the V gene TRBV11-3, with 7 bases that match TRBD2. This CDR3 has 14 amino acids. V shed 2 bases, J shed 2 bases, and the junction held 3 bases outside the gene matches. Germline loops: CDR1 SGHNT, CDR2 YENEEA. CDR3 nucleotides: TGTGCCAGCAGCTTAAGCGGGGAGGCCTACGAGCAGTACTTC. Its translation: CASSLSGEAYEQYF.

The table lists this clone with a few counts. V is TRBV29-1 and J is TRBJ2-7; 7 nucleotides align to TRBD1. The CDR3 spans 13 residues. V gave up 7 bases and J gave up 0 bases; unmatched junction bases: 6. In germline, CDR1 is SQVTM, CDR2 ANQGSEA. CDR3 in amino acids: CSAARDSSYEQYF. The CDR3 region has the DNA TGCAGCGCAGCCCGGGACAGCTCCTACGAGCAGTACTTC.

The genes are TRBV25-1 and TRBJ1-4; weak D call: TRBD1 (5 bases). V was pared by 10 bases and J by 5 bases, with 20 bases between. Germline assignment: CDR1 MGHDK and CDR2 SYGVNS. The CDR3 length is 15 residues. For the CDR3, the DNA is TGTGCCACCGCCGGAGCGCAGGGCTGGAATGAAAAACTGTTTTTT. It codes for CATAGAQGWNEKLFF.

The rearrangement uses TRBV11-3 and TRBJ2-5; 7 bases are shared with TRBD1. Unmatched junction bases numbered 6, after V lost 5 bases and J lost 0 bases. CDR1 and CDR2 from the germline V gene are SGHNT and YENEEA. The CDR3 totals 15 residues. Written as DNA, the CDR3 is TGTGCCAGCAGCGAGGGACAGCAATACCAAGAGACCCAGTACTTC. It codes for CASSEGQQYQETQYF.

The V gene is TRBV6-4, the J gene TRBJ2-1; 8 bases fit TRBD2. The CDR3 runs 15 residues. V trimming: 2 bases; J trimming: 3 bases; junction bases outside the gene matches: 3. Germline V gene data show CDR1 as MRHNA and CDR2 as SNTAGT. CDR3: CASSDRAGDYNEQFF. CDR3 nucleotides: TGTGCCAGCAGTGACCGAGCGGGGGACTACAATGAGCAGTTCTTC.

This clone was counted a few times. The chain uses TRBV11-2 and TRBJ2-7, with 11 bases that match TRBD2. V was pared by 5 bases and J by 6 bases, with 6 bases of the junction left unmatched. Per the germline V gene, CDR1 is SGHAT and CDR2 is FQNNGV. The CDR3 sequence is 14 residues long. This CDR3 reads CASSVIAGGREQYF. As DNA, the CDR3 is TGTGCCAGCAGCGTCATAGCGGGGGGGCGCGAGCAGTACTTC.

In DNA form, the CDR3 reads TGTGCCAGCAGCTATTACCTAGGGGGCGGGGAGCTGTTTTTT. This codes for CASSYYLGGGELFF. This chain links TRBV5-4 with TRBJ2-2, with D possibly being TRBD1 (6 bases). CDR1 and CDR2 from the germline V gene are SGHNT and YYREEE (reference sequence). The CDR3 covers 14 residues. V shed 3 bases and J shed 7 bases, with 13 bases lying between them.

The rearrangement uses TRBV20-1 and TRBJ1-2; D ambiguous. The germline gives CDR1 DFQATT, CDR2 SNEGSKA (reference sequence). V was pared by 6 bases and J by 8 bases, with 10 bases between. This CDR3 has 10 amino acids. CDR3 DNA sequence: TGCAGTGCCCCAGAGAGGGGCTACACCTTC. This encodes CSAPERGYTF.

V and J are TRBV7-2 and TRBJ2-3, with D maybe TRBD1 (6 bases). V lost 2 bases to trimming and J lost 0 bases, with 6 bases between them. Germline-derived CDR1 and CDR2 are SGHTA and FQGNSA. The CDR3 contains 14 residues. CDR3 in DNA: TGTGCCAGCAGCTTACAGGGGAGCACAGATACGCAGTATTTT. The encoded protein is CASSLQGSTDTQYF.

The gene calls are TRBV29-1 and TRBJ2-2; 8 positions match TRBD1. The CDR3 spans 12 residues. CDR1 is SQVTM and CDR2 is ANQGSEA in the germline V gene. The CDR3 spells CTGTGPTGELFF. CDR3 DNA: TGCACCGGGACAGGTCCGACCGGGGAGCTGTTTTTT.

The rearrangement joins TRBV28 to TRBJ2-7; 7 bases line up with TRBD2. Germline V CDR1 and CDR2: MDHEN, SYDVKM. V was pared by 3 bases and J by 2 bases, with 7 bases of the junction left unmatched. CDR3 length equals 15 residues. The CDR3 reads CASSLGRENTYEQYF. The CDR3 DNA sequence: TGTGCCAGCAGTTTGGGGCGGGAGAACACCTACGAGCAGTACTTC.

This chain connects TRBV7-8 to TRBJ2-7; D is uncertain. The germline CDR1 and CDR2 sequences are SGHVS and FQNEAQ. Trimming shortened V by 1 base and J by 2 bases, and 12 bases separated the two germline ends. CDR3 length: 15 amino acids. The CDR3 region has the DNA TGTGCCAGCAGCTTAGTAGTATTGAATCCCTACGAGCAGTACTTC. Amino acids: CASSLVVLNPYEQYF.

The chain is built from TRBV4-3 and TRBJ2-1, with TRBD2 as a possible D gene (5 bases). This CDR3 comprises 16 residues. V dropped 0 bases and J dropped 3 bases, with 12 bases sitting between them. Germline V lookup: CDR1 LGHNA, CDR2 YSLEER. CDR3 sequence (DNA): TGCGCCAGCAGCCAAGATTTTAGCGTACTCTACAATGAGCAGTTCTTC. Its protein product is CASSQDFSVLYNEQFF.